This T cell receptor beta chain was sequenced in a study of T cell repertoires in cytomegalovirus infection. Notes on this clonotype: The antigen is not known.

Study results and caveats: People with CMV and the relevant HLA were identified by cumulative public TCR beta family frequency.

TCRdb reprocessed the reads with MiXCR, giving one entry per CDR3 protein. The profile shows roughly 200,000 distinct CDR3 sequences, roughly a sixth of them singletons. CDR1 is SGHVS and CDR2 is FQNEAQ in the germline V gene. V was shortened by 2 bases and J by 0 bases, with 13 bases between the two germline ends. This CDR3 has 17 residues. This sequence joins TRBV7-8 and TRBJ2-2, with D possibly matching TRBD1 (5 bases). The sequenced sample was CD8+ T cells from PBMCs. The origin of this receptor is a human donor in good health (CMV status not recorded). Some clones in this sample may be carry-over from other donors' samples. CDR3 protein: CASSLLGPTANTGELFF. The CDR3 DNA is TGTGCCAGCAGCTTATTGGGTCCGACAGCGAACACCGGGGAGCTGTTTTTT.